These T cell receptor beta chains were read from a single sample in a study of identical twins. TCRdb processed the 5' RACE reads anew with MiXCR; each CDR3 protein has one entry. Altogether approximately 600,000 distinct CDR3 sequences are present, 9.5% to 10% being singletons, with the ten largest covering around 3%. In addition, the sample was reused for a study of yellow fever vaccine responses in identical twins.

The sequencing sample was made of PBMCs. These receptors were taken from a woman aged 18-35 years in good health. CDR3s include the opening cysteine and the closing phenylalanine or tryptophan. The order of the fields is J gene, clone size, D gene, V gene, CDR3 protein, CDR3 DNA. A D gene is named only where the DNA matches it firmly. Not every row has a clone size; where given, it reads once, few, many or a size class.

TRBJ2-3,NA,NA,TRBV7-2,CASMISTDTQYF,TGTGCCAGTATGATCAGCACAGATACGCAGTATTTT
TRBJ2-7,NA,NA,TRBV4-1,CASSQEGVSYEQYF,TGCGCCAGCAGCCAAGAAGGGGTTTCCTACGAGCAGTACTTC
TRBJ2-5,NA,TRBD2,TRBV6-1,CASSLIAGEYQETQYF,TGTGCCAGCAGTCTCATAGCGGGAGAGTACCAAGAGACCCAGTACTTC
TRBJ2-1,few,TRBD2,TRBV10-3,CAIRRGTSGGTIPVGEQFF,TGTGCCATCAGGAGAGGGACTAGCGGGGGGACTATACCGGTTGGTGAGCAGTTCTTC
TRBJ2-1,many,NA,TRBV4-2,CASSQEISSSLEQFF,TGTGCCAGCAGCCAAGAAATCTCTAGCTCGTTGGAGCAGTTCTTC
TRBJ2-7,NA,TRBD1,TRBV15,CATSREGDRAYEQYF,TGTGCCACCAGCAGAGAAGGGGACAGGGCTTACGAGCAGTACTTC
TRBJ2-4,NA,NA,TRBV2,CASSEHTVKDIQYF,TGTGCCAGCAGCGAACATACAGTCAAGGACATTCAGTACTTC
TRBJ2-6,many,NA,TRBV24-1,CATSDSGANVLTF,TGTGCCACCTCAGACTCTGGGGCCAACGTCCTGACTTTC
TRBJ2-1,many,NA,TRBV3-1,CASSQAHGGSYNEQFF,TGTGCCAGCAGCCAAGCTCACGGGGGCTCCTACAATGAGCAGTTCTTC
TRBJ2-2,NA,TRBD1,TRBV28,CASSLPGQGNTGELFF,TGTGCCAGCAGCCTACCGGGACAGGGGAACACCGGGGAGCTGTTTTTT
TRBJ2-2,NA,NA,TRBV30,CAWSLGFTGELFF,TGTGCCTGGAGTCTTGGATTTACCGGGGAGCTGTTTTTT
TRBJ2-1,few,NA,TRBV7-2,CASSSRQRDRVEQFF,TGTGCCAGCAGCTCCCGACAGCGTGATAGGGTAGAGCAGTTCTTC
TRBJ2-1,NA,TRBD2,TRBV10-3,CAISPGLAAKVGFF,TGTGCCATCAGCCCGGGACTAGCGGCGAAGGTGGGGTTCTTC
TRBJ2-1,many,TRBD1,TRBV4-2,CASSQDTPGQGAYNEQFF,TGTGCCAGCAGCCAAGATACCCCGGGACAGGGTGCCTACAATGAGCAGTTCTTC
TRBJ2-3,NA,TRBD2,TRBV6-6,CANKREVTDTQYF,TGTGCCAACAAGCGGGAGGTCACAGATACGCAGTATTTT
TRBJ1-5,few,NA,TRBV7-9,CASKWGRVGQPQHF,TGTGCCAGCAAGTGGGGTAGGGTCGGGCAGCCCCAGCATTTT
TRBJ2-1,NA,TRBD1,TRBV27,CASSPGTGFWAEQFF,TGTGCCAGCAGCCCCGGGACAGGGTTTTGGGCTGAGCAGTTCTTC
TRBJ2-1,few,TRBD2,TRBV7-7,CASRPIAGGYNEQFF,TGTGCTAGCAGACCCATAGCGGGGGGCTACAATGAGCAGTTCTTC